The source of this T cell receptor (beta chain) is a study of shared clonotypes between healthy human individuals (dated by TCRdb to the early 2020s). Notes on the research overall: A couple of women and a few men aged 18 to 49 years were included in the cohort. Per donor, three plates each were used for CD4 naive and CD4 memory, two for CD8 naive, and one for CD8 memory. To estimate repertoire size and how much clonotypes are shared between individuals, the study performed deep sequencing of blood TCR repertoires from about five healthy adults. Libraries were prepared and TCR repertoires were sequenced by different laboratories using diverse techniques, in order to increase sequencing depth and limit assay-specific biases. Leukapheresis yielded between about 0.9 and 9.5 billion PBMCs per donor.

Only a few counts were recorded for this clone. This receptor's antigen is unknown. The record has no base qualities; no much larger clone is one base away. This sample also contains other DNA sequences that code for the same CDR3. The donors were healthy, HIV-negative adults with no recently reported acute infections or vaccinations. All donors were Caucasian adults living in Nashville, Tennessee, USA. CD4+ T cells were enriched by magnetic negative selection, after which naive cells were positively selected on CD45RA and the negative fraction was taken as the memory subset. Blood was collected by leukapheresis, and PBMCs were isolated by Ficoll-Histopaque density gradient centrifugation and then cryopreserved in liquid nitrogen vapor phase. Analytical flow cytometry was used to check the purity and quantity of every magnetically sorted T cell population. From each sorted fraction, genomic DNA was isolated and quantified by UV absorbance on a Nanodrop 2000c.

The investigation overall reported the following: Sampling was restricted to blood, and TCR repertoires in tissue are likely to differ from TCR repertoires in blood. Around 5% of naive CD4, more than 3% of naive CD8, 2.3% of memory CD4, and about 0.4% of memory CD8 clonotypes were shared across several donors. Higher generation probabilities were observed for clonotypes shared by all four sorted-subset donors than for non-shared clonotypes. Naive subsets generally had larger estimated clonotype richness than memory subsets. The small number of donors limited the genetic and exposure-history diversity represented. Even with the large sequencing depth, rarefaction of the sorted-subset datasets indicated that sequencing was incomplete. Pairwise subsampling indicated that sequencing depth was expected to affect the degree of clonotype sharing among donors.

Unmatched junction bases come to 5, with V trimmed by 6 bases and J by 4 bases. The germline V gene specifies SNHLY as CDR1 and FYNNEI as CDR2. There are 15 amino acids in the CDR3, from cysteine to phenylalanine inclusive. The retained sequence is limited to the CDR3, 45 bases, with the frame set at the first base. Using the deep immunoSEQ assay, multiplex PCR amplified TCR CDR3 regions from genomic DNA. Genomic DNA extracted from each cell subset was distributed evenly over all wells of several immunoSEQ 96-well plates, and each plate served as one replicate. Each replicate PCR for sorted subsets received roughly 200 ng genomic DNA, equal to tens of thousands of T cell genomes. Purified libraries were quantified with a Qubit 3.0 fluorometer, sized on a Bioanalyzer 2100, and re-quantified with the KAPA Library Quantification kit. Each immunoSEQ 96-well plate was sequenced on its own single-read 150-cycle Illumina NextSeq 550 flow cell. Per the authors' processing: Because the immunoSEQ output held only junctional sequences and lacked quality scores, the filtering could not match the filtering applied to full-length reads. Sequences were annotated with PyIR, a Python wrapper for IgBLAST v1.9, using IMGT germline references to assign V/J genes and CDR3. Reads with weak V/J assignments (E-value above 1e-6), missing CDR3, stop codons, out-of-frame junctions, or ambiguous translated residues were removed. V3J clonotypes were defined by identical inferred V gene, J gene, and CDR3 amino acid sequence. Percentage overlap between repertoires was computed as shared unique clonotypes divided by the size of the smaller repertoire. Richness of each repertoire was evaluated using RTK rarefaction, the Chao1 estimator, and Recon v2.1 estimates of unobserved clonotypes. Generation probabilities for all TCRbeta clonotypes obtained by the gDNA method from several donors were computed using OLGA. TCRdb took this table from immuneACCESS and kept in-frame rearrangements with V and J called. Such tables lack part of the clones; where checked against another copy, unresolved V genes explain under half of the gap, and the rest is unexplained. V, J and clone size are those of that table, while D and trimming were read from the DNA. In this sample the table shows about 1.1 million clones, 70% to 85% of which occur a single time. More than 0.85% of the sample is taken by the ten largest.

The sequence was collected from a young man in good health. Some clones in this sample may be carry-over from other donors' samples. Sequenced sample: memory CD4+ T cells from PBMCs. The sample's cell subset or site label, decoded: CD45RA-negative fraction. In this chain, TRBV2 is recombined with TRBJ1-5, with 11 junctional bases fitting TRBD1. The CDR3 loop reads CASRAGTGGNQPQHF. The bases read TGTGCCAGCAGAGCCGGGACAGGGGGAAATCAGCCCCAGCATTTT. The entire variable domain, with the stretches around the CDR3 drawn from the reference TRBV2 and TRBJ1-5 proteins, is EPEVTQTPSHQVTQMGQEVILRCVPISNHLYFYWYRQILGQKVEFLVSFYNNEISEKSEIFDDQFSVERPDGSNFTLKIRSTKLEDSAMYFCASRAGTGGNQPQHFGDGTRLSIL.